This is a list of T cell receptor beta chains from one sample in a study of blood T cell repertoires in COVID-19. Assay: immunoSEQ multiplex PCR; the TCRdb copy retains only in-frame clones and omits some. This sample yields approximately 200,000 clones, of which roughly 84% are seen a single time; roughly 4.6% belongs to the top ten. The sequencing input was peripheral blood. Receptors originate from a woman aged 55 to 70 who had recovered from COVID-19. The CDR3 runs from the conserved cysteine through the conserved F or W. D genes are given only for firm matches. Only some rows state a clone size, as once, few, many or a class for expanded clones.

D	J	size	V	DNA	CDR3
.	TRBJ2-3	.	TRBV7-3	TGTGCCAGCAGCTTATCGACCCGGGGAGATACGCAGTATTTT	CASSLSTRGDTQYF
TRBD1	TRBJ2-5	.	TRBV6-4	TGTGCCAGCAGTGACCCCACGACAGGGTCACAAGAGACCCAGTACTTC	CASSDPTTGSQETQYF
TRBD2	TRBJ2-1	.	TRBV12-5	TGTGCTAGTGGTTTGGTACGGGCTAGCGGGGGACATGAGCAGTTCTTC	CASGLVRASGGHEQFF
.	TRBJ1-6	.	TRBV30	TGTGCCTGGAGTCTCGGGGGGATTACTAATTCACCCCTCCACTTT	CAWSLGGITNSPLHF
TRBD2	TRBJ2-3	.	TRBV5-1	TGCGCCAGCAGCTTGGCTAGCGGACCCACAGATACGCAGTATTTT	CASSLASGPTDTQYF
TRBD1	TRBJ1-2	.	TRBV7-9	TGTGCCAGCAGTCCACCGGGACAGGTCTATGGCTACACCTTC	CASSPPGQVYGYTF
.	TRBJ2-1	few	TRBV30	TGTGCCTGGAGTGGAGTTGGCGGTTCCTACAATGAGCAGTTCTTC	CAWSGVGGSYNEQFF
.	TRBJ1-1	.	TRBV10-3	TGTGCCATCAGTGAGTACCAGGCGGGCGCTGAAGCTTTCTTT	CAISEYQAGAEAFF
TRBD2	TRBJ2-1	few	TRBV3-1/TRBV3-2	TGTGCCAGCAGCCAAGCTCTGGCGGGGGGCCCGGGTGGGGAGCAGTTCTTC	CASSQALAGGPGGEQFF
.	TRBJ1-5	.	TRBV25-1	TGTGCCAGCAGTGAAGGACAGCAGCCCCAGCATTTT	CASSEGQQPQHF
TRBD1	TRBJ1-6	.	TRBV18	TGTGCCAGCTCACCACGAGACAGGGGAGCGTCAAGGTCACCCCTCCACTTT	CASSPRDRGASRSPLHF
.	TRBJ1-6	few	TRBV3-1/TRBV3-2	TGTGCCAGCAGCCGACTATCCGATAATTCACCCCTCCACTTT	CASSRLSDNSPLHF
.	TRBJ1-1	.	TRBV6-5	TGTGCCAGCAGACCCGGGGGGAACACTGAAGCTTTCTTT	CASRPGGNTEAFF
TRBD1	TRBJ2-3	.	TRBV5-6	TGTGCCAGCAGCTTGTTTGGACAGGGGATCACAGATACGCAGTATTTT	CASSLFGQGITDTQYF
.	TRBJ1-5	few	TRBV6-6	TGTGCCAGCAGTTACACAGGGAGCAATCAGCCCCAGCATTTT	CASSYTGSNQPQHF
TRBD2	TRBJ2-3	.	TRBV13	TGTGCCAGCAGCTGGGCCCTAGCGGGGGCAGATACGCAGTATTTT	CASSWALAGADTQYF
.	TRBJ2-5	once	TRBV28	TGTGCCAGCAGTTCCCCCCCAAGCGGTTCTCAAGAGACCCAGTACTTC	CASSSPPSGSQETQYF
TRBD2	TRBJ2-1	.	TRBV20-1	TGCAGTGCTAGTAAATGGACTAGCGGGGCGGAGGGAGACATGGAGCAGTTCTTC	CSASKWTSGAEGDMEQFF
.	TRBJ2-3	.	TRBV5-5	TGTGCCAGCAGCTTCAGGGAAGGTGATACGCAGTATTTT	CASSFREGDTQYF
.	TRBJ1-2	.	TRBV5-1	TGCGCCAGCAGCTTGGAGGCAGCGGGGAACTATGGCTACACCTTC	CASSLEAAGNYGYTF
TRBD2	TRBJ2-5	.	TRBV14	TGTGCCAGCAGCTCCCACCGACTAGCGGGGGGCACGGGTGGTGAGACCCAGTACTTC	CASSSHRLAGGTGGETQYF
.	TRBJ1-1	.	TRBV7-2	TGTGCCAGCAATTGGGATAGGGGTGAAGCTTTCTTT	CASNWDRGEAFF
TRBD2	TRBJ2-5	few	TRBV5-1	TGCGCCAGCAGCTTGGGGGTACCGGCGGGAGAGGAGACCCAGTACTTC	CASSLGVPAGEETQYF
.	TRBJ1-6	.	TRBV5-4	TGTGCCAGCAGCTTGACGGGCAGGGGAGCGCCCTATAATTCACCCCTCCACTTT	CASSLTGRGAPYNSPLHF